This T cell receptor (beta chain) was profiled in a study of T cells expressing NK-cell markers (dated by TCRdb to about 2020). About the full investigation: Three sorted T-cell subsets (CD3+CD56+NKG2C+, CD3+CD56+NKG2C- and CD3+CD56-NKG2C+) from about 8 donors had their TCR beta-chain repertoires profiled. Seven of the eight sequenced donors were HCMV-seropositive and one was HCMV-seronegative. Randomly selected healthy volunteers, three men and five women, were used as the eight sequenced donors. Illumina HiSeq 2000/2500, MiSeq or NextSeq was used to sequence libraries as 2 x 150 bp reads.

The paper's findings and limits, for the study overall: Whether the expanded NKG2C-expressing T cell clones were specific for HCMV antigens remained unclear. In more than five donors, the dominant CD3+CD56+NKG2C+ clonotypes ranked among the top 10 CD8+ clonotypes, making up 1.0-7.0% of CD8+ T cells. Those dominant clonotypes were again the most abundant among CD3+CD56-NKG2C+ cells in four donors, at about 25-65%.

To determine HCMV serostatus, a commercial ELISA kit was used to detect HCMV-specific IgG in serum. Peripheral blood mononuclear cells were isolated from blood by Ficoll density gradient centrifugation. Sequenced using an Illumina HiSeq 2000. TCR beta cDNA libraries were prepared using 5'RACE template switching, which introduced a universal primer site and unique molecular identifiers. cDNA synthesis was primed from the TCR beta constant segment and was followed by two successive PCR amplification steps. As for the original processing: MIGEC handled demultiplexing of the reads and grouping by UMI, while MiTCR was used to assemble and quantify clonotypes. To remove erroneous sequences, TCR cDNA sequences were retained only when supported by two or more reads. The tcR package was used for downstream repertoire analysis, with clonotypes matched between fractions based on CDR3 nucleotide sequence plus V segment. VDJmatch was used to annotate antigen specificity against VDJdb, with one amino acid substitution in CDR3 permitted. TCRdb reprocessed the sequencing reads and holds a single record per CDR3 protein sequence, with no DNA. The V and J calls, along with clone size, are taken from TCRdb and not from the paper's own processing. Per the sample table, the count is about 260,000 distinct CDR3 sequences. Under 0.5% of the sample comes from the top ten.

Regarding this clonotype: No cognate antigen has been identified for it.

The CDR3 spans 16 residues, from the cysteine through the phenylalanine. No nucleotide data were recorded. The TCR originated in a man younger than 35 in good health. Donor details come from another sample of the same person, matched by shared clones. Sequences were obtained from blood T cells: a sorted CD56 or NKG2C T cell subset, CD4+ or CD8+ T cells, or bulk PBMC T cells (not recorded which). This sequence uses TRBV12-3 or TRBV12-4 and TRBJ2-5; TCRdb gives TRBD2 as the D gene, but with no DNA this cannot be confirmed. This receptor carries the CDR3 CASSPSDSPLGETQYF.